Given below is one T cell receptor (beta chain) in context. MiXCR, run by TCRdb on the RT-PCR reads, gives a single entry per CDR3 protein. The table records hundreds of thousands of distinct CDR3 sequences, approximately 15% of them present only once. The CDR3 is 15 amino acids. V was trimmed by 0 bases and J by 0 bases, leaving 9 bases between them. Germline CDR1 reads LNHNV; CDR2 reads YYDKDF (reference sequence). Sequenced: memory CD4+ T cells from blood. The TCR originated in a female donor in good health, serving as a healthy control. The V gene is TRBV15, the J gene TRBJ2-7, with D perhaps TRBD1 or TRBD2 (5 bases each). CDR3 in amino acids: CATSREGVSSYEQYF. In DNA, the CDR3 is TGTGCCACCAGCAGAGAGGGGGTAAGCTCCTACGAGCAGTACTTC.